Sequencing of this T cell receptor beta chain was carried out in a study of Graves' ophthalmopathy and Graves' hyperthyroidism. General study results and limits: The authors also found most expanded thyroid clonotypes above 0.001 frequency in blood.

CDR1 SNHLY and CDR2 FYNNEI come from the germline V gene. The CDR3 runs to 16 residues. Trimming pared 6 bases from V and 1 base from J, leaving 18 bases between. The sample holds many counts of this clonotype. What it binds is unknown. The sequenced template was RNA, covering the TCR beta CDR3 region. HTBI-primed first-round RT-PCR preceded second-round multiplex PCR. Each CDR3 protein gets one entry after TCRdb re-called the multiplex PCR reads with MiXCR. Altogether fewer than 600,000 distinct CDR3 sequences are present, about 15% being singletons, with the ten largest covering approximately 9.8%. The rearrangement links TRBV2 to TRBJ2-5; a possible D gene is TRBD2 (7 bases). The sequenced sample consisted of blood. This receptor was taken from a woman younger than 45 with Graves' ophthalmopathy. The CDR3, as DNA: TGTGCCAGCAGCCCCCGGCGCGGGGGCGCCCAAGAGACCCAGTACTTC. This codes for CASSPRRGGAQETQYF.